The rows below give T cell receptor beta chains drawn from one sample of a study of blood T cell repertoires in COVID-19. Sequencing was performed with immunoSEQ multiplex PCR; in TCRdb, only in-frame clones are kept and a portion is missing. The sample carries fewer than 200,000 clones, about three quarters recorded once. Sequencing was performed on peripheral blood. The receptors here all came from a woman in her 70s with acute or convalescent COVID-19. The conserved cysteine and the conserved F or W are not part of the CDR3 here. Each record gives: V gene, D gene, clone size, J gene, CDR3 protein. The D gene is left open where the match is weak. Clone size, where shown, is once, few, many, or a class for clones that have expanded.

TRBV28	-	-	TRBJ2-1	ASSFLARGEQF
TRBV5-5	TRBD1	few	TRBJ2-7	ASSLDRGPYEQY
TRBV6-5	TRBD2	few	TRBJ2-5	ASAGLAGAGETQY
TRBV5-4	-	-	TRBJ2-5	ASSLGGPGVQETQY
TRBV10-2	TRBD2	-	TRBJ2-1	ATSSGTYNEQF
TRBV7-3	-	-	TRBJ2-2	ASTLELGGELF
TRBV5-4	-	once	TRBJ1-4	ASSTQGLRGGKLF
TRBV4-2	-	-	TRBJ2-3	ASRSKGGASTDTQY
TRBV10-3	TRBD1	-	TRBJ1-1	AIRRQGSTEAF
TRBV27	-	-	TRBJ2-5	ASSFLERGTQY
TRBV24-1	-	once	TRBJ2-5	ATSGGAQETQY
TRBV14	TRBD2	-	TRBJ2-7	ASSPVTSGSPYEQY
TRBV19	TRBD1	-	TRBJ2-7	ASSISRGLDEQY
TRBV12-3/TRBV12-4	-	-	TRBJ1-1	ASRLQEGTEAF
TRBV10-2	-	-	TRBJ2-7	ASSQGNSYEQY
TRBV7-2	TRBD1	-	TRBJ1-2	ASSLGDRAVHGYT
TRBV7-6	-	-	TRBJ1-4	ASSLAGGFDEKLF
TRBV7-2	TRBD2	-	TRBJ2-1	ASTGTSGYNEQF